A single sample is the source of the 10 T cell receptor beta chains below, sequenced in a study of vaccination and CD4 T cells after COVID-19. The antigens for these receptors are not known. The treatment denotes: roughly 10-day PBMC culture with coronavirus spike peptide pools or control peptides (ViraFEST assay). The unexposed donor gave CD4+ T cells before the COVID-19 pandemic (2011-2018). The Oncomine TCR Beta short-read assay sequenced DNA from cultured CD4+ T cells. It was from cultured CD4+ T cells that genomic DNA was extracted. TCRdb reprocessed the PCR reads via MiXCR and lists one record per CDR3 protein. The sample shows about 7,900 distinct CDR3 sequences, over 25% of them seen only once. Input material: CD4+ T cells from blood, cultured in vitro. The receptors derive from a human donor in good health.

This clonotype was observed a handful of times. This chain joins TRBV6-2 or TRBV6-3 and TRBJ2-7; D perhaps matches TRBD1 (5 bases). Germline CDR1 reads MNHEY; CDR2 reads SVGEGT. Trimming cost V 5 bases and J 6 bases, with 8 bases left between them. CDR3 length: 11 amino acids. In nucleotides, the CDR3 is TGTGCCAGCAGTCAGACAGTCGAGCAGTACTTC. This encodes CASSQTVEQYF.

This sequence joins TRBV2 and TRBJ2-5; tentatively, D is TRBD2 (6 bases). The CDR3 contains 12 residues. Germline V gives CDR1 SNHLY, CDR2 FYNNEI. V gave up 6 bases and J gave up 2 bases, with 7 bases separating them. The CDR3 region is CASRREQETQYF. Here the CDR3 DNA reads TGTGCCAGCAGACGGGAGCAAGAGACCCAGTACTTC.

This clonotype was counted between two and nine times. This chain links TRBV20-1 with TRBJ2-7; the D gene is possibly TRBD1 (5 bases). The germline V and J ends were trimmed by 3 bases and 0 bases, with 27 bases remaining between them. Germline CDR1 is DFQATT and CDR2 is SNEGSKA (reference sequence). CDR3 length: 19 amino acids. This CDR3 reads CSASYRSSGQGVASYEQYF. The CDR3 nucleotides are TGCAGTGCTAGTTATCGATCGTCTGGGCAAGGGGTTGCCTCCTACGAGCAGTACTTC.

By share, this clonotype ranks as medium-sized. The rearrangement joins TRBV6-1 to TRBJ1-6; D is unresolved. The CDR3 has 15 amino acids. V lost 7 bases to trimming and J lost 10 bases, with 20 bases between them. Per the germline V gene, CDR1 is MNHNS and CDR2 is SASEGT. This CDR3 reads CASTRGGGLASPLHF. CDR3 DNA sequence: TGTGCCAGCACCCGGGGAGGAGGGTTAGCCTCACCCCTCCACTTT.

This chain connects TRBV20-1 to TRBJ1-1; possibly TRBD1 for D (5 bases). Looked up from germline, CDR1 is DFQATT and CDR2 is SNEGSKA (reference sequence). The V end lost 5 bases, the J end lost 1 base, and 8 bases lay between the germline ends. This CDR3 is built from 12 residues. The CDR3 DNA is TGCAGTGCTGGTACAGGGAACACTGAAGCTTTCTTT. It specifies CSAGTGNTEAFF.

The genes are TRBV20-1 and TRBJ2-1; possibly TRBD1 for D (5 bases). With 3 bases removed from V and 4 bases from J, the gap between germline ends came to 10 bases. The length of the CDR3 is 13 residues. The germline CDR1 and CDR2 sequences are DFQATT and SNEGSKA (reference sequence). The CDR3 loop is CSARSTVYNEQFF. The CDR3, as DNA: TGCAGTGCTAGGTCGACAGTATACAATGAGCAGTTCTTC.

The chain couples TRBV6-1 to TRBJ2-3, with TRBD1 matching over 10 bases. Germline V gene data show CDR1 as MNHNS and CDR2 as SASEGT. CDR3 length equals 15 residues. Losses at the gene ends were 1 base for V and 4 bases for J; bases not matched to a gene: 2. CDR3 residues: CASSEGGTGADTQYF. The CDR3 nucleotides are TGTGCCAGCAGTGAAGGGGGGACAGGGGCAGATACGCAGTATTTT.

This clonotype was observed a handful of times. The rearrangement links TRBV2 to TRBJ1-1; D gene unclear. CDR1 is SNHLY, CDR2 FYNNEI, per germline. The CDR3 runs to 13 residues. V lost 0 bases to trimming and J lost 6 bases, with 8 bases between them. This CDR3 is CASSEAGVPEAFF. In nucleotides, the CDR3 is TGTGCCAGCAGTGAAGCTGGGGTTCCTGAAGCTTTCTTT.

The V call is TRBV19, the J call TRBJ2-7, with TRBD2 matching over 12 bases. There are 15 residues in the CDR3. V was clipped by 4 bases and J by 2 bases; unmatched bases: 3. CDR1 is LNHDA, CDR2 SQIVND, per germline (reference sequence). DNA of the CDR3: TGTGCCAGTAGTACACTAGCGGGAGGAACCTACGAGCAGTACTTC. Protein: CASSTLAGGTYEQYF.

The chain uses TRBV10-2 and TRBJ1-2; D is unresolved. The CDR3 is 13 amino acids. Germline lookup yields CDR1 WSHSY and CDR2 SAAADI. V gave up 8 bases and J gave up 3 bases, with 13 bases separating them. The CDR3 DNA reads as TGCGCCAGCGCTCCTGGGCGGGACTATGGCTACACCTTC. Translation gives CASAPGRDYGYTF.